Listed below are T cell receptor beta chains from one sample, sequenced in a study of T cell repertoires in cytomegalovirus infection. TCRdb passed the reads through MiXCR, listing each CDR3 protein once. The table shows around 350,000 distinct CDR3 sequences, with 15% to 20% occurring only once. The sample consisted of PBMCs. The receptors shown here come from a human donor in good health (CMV status not recorded). Some clones in this sample may be carry-over from other donors' samples. Both conserved end residues are part of each CDR3. Fields, in order: D gene, CDR3 length, J gene, V gene, clone size, CDR3 protein, CDR3 DNA. A D gene is named only where the DNA matches it firmly. Size values are once, few and many counts, or a class for expanded clones, and some rows have none.

TRBD1 15 TRBJ2-5 TRBV4-1 NA CASSPHGTAQETQYF TGCGCCAGCAGCCCCCACGGGACAGCCCAAGAGACCCAGTACTTC
TRBD2 16 TRBJ2-3 TRBV7-2 few CASSSPRGNRVDTQYF TGTGCCAGCAGCTCCCCGCGGGGGAATCGGGTAGATACGCAGTATTTT
TRBD1 12 TRBJ2-1 TRBV20-1 NA CSAIGQGVEQFF TGCAGTGCTATTGGGCAGGGGGTAGAGCAGTTCTTC
NA 16 TRBJ2-1 TRBV6-5 many CASSYFAGSPYNEQFF TGTGCCAGCAGTTACTTCGCGGGGAGTCCCTACAATGAGCAGTTCTTC
NA 16 TRBJ2-3 TRBV5-6 NA CASSLAEDWATDTQYF TGTGCCAGCAGCTTGGCCGAGGATTGGGCCACAGATACGCAGTATTTT
TRBD2 16 TRBJ2-2 TRBV7-9 many CASSQRTSGRPGELFF TGTGCCAGCAGCCAAAGGACTAGCGGGAGACCCGGGGAGCTGTTTTTT
NA 12 TRBJ2-5 TRBV29-1 NA CSVVQGQETQYF TGCAGCGTCGTTCAGGGGCAAGAGACCCAGTACTTC
TRBD1 16 TRBJ1-5 TRBV19 few CASSTTGGWSNQPQHF TGTGCCAGTAGTACAACAGGGGGCTGGAGCAATCAGCCCCAGCATTTT
TRBD1 15 TRBJ2-3 TRBV7-9 few CASSVQGTVTDTQYF TGTGCCAGCAGCGTACAGGGGACAGTAACAGATACGCAGTATTTT
TRBD1 14 TRBJ2-1 TRBV15 NA CATSVQGQGGEQFF TGTGCCACCAGCGTTCAGGGACAGGGCGGTGAGCAGTTCTTC
TRBD1 13 TRBJ1-1 TRBV2 NA CASIGTGNTEAFF TGTGCCAGCATAGGGACAGGGAACACTGAAGCTTTCTTT
NA 13 TRBJ2-3 TRBV29-1 NA CSVAQWKEDTQYF TGCAGCGTGGCGCAGTGGAAGGAGGATACGCAGTATTTT
TRBD2 18 TRBJ2-1 TRBV19 many CASSMVLAGGSSYNEQFF TGTGCCAGTAGTATGGTCCTAGCGGGAGGGAGCTCCTACAATGAGCAGTTCTTC
NA 13 TRBJ1-6 TRBV12-3/TRBV12-4 few CASSFRGDSPLHF TGTGCCAGCAGTTTTCGAGGGGATTCACCCCTCCACTTT
NA 14 TRBJ1-1 TRBV19 NA CASSIRPLHTEAFF TGTGCCAGTAGTATTAGACCTCTACACACTGAAGCTTTCTTT
NA 14 TRBJ2-1 TRBV7-6 many CASSLDIVWDEQFF TGTGCCAGCAGCTTAGATATTGTGTGGGATGAGCAGTTCTTC
NA 15 TRBJ1-1 TRBV27 few CASSPMTYGIIEAFF TGTGCCAGCAGTCCGATGACGTACGGGATAATTGAAGCTTTCTTT
NA 15 TRBJ2-1 TRBV7-9 many CASSLGTVRLNEQFF TGTGCCAGCAGCTTAGGGACGGTCCGGCTCAATGAGCAGTTCTTC
NA 14 TRBJ1-1 TRBV7-2 many CASSREGWGTEAFF TGTGCCAGCAGTCGAGAGGGCTGGGGAACTGAAGCTTTCTTT
NA 15 TRBJ2-3 TRBV12-3/TRBV12-4 many CASSLAHAGSDTQYF TGTGCCAGCAGTTTAGCACACGCGGGTTCAGATACGCAGTATTTT
NA 15 TRBJ2-6 TRBV6-2/TRBV6-3 many CASRPHSSGANVLTF TGTGCCAGCCGACCCCATTCCTCTGGGGCCAACGTCCTGACTTTC
TRBD2 14 TRBJ2-7 TRBV7-2 NA CASSSSSGGYEQYF TGTGCCAGCAGCTCGTCGAGCGGGGGCTACGAGCAGTACTTC
TRBD2 16 TRBJ2-7 TRBV28 many CASSPNRAGAQYEQYF TGTGCCAGCAGCCCTAATCGAGCGGGGGCCCAATACGAGCAGTACTTC
TRBD2 16 TRBJ2-1 TRBV3-1 few CASSQVAGAVSNEQFF TGTGCCAGCAGCCAAGTGGCGGGAGCCGTGAGCAATGAGCAGTTCTTC
TRBD1 14 TRBJ1-4 TRBV11-1 NA CASSEDRSDEKLFF TGTGCCAGCAGCGAGGACAGGTCTGATGAAAAACTGTTTTTT
TRBD2 17 TRBJ2-1 TRBV29-1 many CSAVGLAGGLSYNEQFF TGCAGCGCCGTGGGCCTAGCGGGGGGGCTCTCCTACAATGAGCAGTTCTTC
NA 15 TRBJ2-2 TRBV2 NA CASMRLVRYTGELFF TGTGCCAGCATGAGACTGGTACGATACACCGGGGAGCTGTTTTTT
NA 12 TRBJ2-3 TRBV2 NA CASSEISGTQYF TGTGCCAGCAGTGAAATCTCGGGTACGCAGTATTTT
NA 13 TRBJ1-1 TRBV14 NA CASSQSRNTEAFF TGTGCCAGCAGCCAATCCAGGAACACTGAAGCTTTCTTT
NA 15 TRBJ2-5 TRBV7-2 many CASSQQPGESETQYF TGTGCCAGCAGCCAACAACCAGGGGAGTCGGAGACCCAGTACTTC
TRBD1 16 TRBJ1-4 TRBV7-9 many CASSKGTGQTNEKLFF TGTGCCAGCAGCAAGGGGACAGGGCAGACTAATGAAAAACTGTTTTTT